The 12 T cell receptor beta chains listed next were all sequenced from one sample in a study of CD8 T cells in ankylosing spondylitis. TCRdb independently ran MiXCR on the 5' RACE reads; one entry per CDR3 protein. This sample yields around 280,000 distinct CDR3 sequences, of which 20% are seen a single time; around 7.8% belongs to the top ten. The sample was blood, either unsorted or a sorted T cell fraction (not recorded which). The receptor source for this set is a male donor with ankylosing spondylitis or in good health (not recorded which).

The V gene is TRBV7-2, the J gene TRBJ1-3; 9 bases agree with TRBD1. Germline trimming cut 6 bases from V and 4 bases from J; bases unmatched to any gene: 7. CDR3 length equals 15 residues. Germline-derived CDR1 and CDR2 are SGHTA and FQGNSA. CDR3 amino acids: CASSPQGARGNTIYF. The CDR3 DNA sequence: TGTGCCAGCAGTCCACAGGGGGCGCGGGGAAACACCATATATTTT. Full variable domain (missing parts from reference TRBV7-2 and TRBJ1-3): GAGVSQSPSNKVTEKGKDVELRCDPISGHTALYWYRQSLGQGLEFLIYFQGNSAPDKSGLPSDRFSAERTGGSVSTLTIQRTQQEDSAVYLCASSPQGARGNTIYFGEGSWLTVV.

This clonotype was found a few times. Here the CDR3 reads CASSVSGRAADTQYF. CDR3 coding DNA: TGTGCCAGCAGCGTTAGCGGGAGGGCCGCAGATACGCAGTATTTT. This chain joins TRBV11-2 and TRBJ2-3, with 11 nucleotides matching TRBD2. CDR1 is SGHAT, CDR2 FQNNGV, per germline. This CDR3 contains 15 residues. J was trimmed by 4 bases and V by 5 bases; bases with no gene match: 5. Together with reference TRBV11-2 and TRBJ2-3, the CDR3 gives the full variable domain: EAGVAQSPRYKIIEKRQSVAFWCNPISGHATLYWYQQILGQGPKLLIQFQNNGVVDDSQLPKDRFSAERLKGVDSTLKIQPAKLEDSAVYLCASSVSGRAADTQYFGPGTRLTVL.

The chain employs TRBV9 and TRBJ1-1; 11 bases are a match to TRBD1. Per germline, CDR1 SGDLS and CDR2 YYNGEE. V was pared by 4 bases and J by 5 bases, with 4 bases of the junction left unmatched. The CDR3 consists of 14 residues. CDR3 region: CASSKGQGATEAFF. The CDR3 coding sequence is TGTGCCAGCAGCAAAGGACAGGGGGCAACTGAAGCTTTCTTT.

This clonotype was counted between two and nine times. The chain has TRBV28 and TRBJ1-3; 8 bases map to TRBD1. Germline V gene sequence: CDR1 MDHEN, CDR2 SYDVKM. V shed 5 bases and J 3 bases; nucleotides not matched to a gene: 9. The CDR3 consists of 16 residues. CDR3 sequence (DNA): TGTGCCAGCAGTCCAATGGACAGGGCTCTTGGAAACACCATATATTTT. This sequence encodes CASSPMDRALGNTIYF.

This clonotype was counted many times. This chain joins TRBV3-1 and TRBJ2-3; no clear D gene. The CDR3 runs 16 residues. V was shortened by 3 bases and J by 2 bases, with 15 bases between the two germline ends. CDR1 and CDR2 (germline): LGHDT, YNNKEL (reference sequence). For the CDR3, the DNA is TGTGCCAGCAGCCAGGGCGACGTCGGCAACACAGATACGCAGTATTTT. It encodes CASSQGDVGNTDTQYF.

This clonotype was seen only a few times. The chain recombines TRBV25-1 with TRBJ1-4; D unresolved. Germline assignment: CDR1 MGHDK and CDR2 SYGVNS. The CDR3 runs 13 residues. V was clipped by 4 bases and J by 5 bases, with 8 bases between them. CDR3 DNA: TGTGCCAGCAGTGGAAACGTGAATGAAAAACTGTTTTTT. Its translation: CASSGNVNEKLFF.

The chain carries TRBV15 and TRBJ2-3, with a tentative D call TRBD2 (5 bases). The germline gives CDR1 LNHNV, CDR2 YYDKDF (reference sequence). V was shortened by 5 bases and J by 9 bases, with 15 bases between the two germline ends. This CDR3 spans 13 amino acids. CDR3 sequence reads: CATSGHTAATQYF. The CDR3 DNA reads TGTGCCACCAGCGGGCATACAGCGGCGACGCAGTATTTT.

This clonotype was picked up many times. V gene TRBV3-1 combines with J gene TRBJ1-2, with D possibly TRBD1 on 5 matching bases. Trimming pared 6 bases from V and 9 bases from J, leaving 17 bases between. Germline assignment: CDR1 LGHDT and CDR2 YNNKEL (reference sequence). The CDR3 totals 13 residues. The CDR3 DNA reads TGTGCCAGCAGTGCACAGACTCGGGGGAGCTACACCTTC. Its translation: CASSAQTRGSYTF.

This clonotype has only a few counts. V is TRBV12-3 or TRBV12-4 and J is TRBJ1-6; D remains ambiguous. Trimming pared 6 bases from V and 8 bases from J, leaving 11 bases between. CDR3 length equals 13 residues. The CDR3 DNA reads TGTGCCAGCAGCCTCCGATCTGATTCACCCCTCCACTTT. It is translated as CASSLRSDSPLHF.

As regards this clonotype: A junction end diverges from the germline sequence, so it may reflect a read error. This chain links TRBV6-5 with TRBJ1-1; D is uncertain. Germline V gene sequence: CDR1 MNHEY, CDR2 SVGAGI. CDR3 length: 15 residues. CDR3 DNA: TGTGCCAACAGTTCCCCACCCATTGGGAACACTGAAGCTTTCTTT. This encodes CANSSPPIGNTEAFF.

This clonotype was seen many times. This chain joins TRBV20-1 and TRBJ2-1; tentative D call: TRBD1 (6 bases). V lost 6 bases and J lost 3, with 15 bases in between. Looked up from germline, CDR1 is DFQATT and CDR2 is SNEGSKA (reference sequence). The CDR3 is 14 residues long. CDR3 sequence reads: CSARRNRDYNEQFF. The CDR3 nucleotides read TGCAGTGCCCGTCGTAACAGGGACTACAATGAGCAGTTCTTC.

The chain is built from TRBV12-3 or TRBV12-4 and TRBJ1-4; tentative D call: TRBD1 (6 bases). CDR3 length: 17 residues. V was clipped by 5 bases and J by 1 base, with 17 bases between them. CDR3 DNA: TGTGCCAGCAGTCGCCTCGTGGGGGGCGGAACTAATGAAAAACTGTTTTTT. Protein: CASSRLVGGGTNEKLFF.